This T cell receptor beta chain was captured by sequencing in a study of beta chain features in type 1 diabetes. Every bit of the isolated RNA underwent reverse transcription, so sequencing read expressed TCRB transcripts. Sequencing used immunoSEQ multiplex PCR; TCRdb keeps in-frame clones, though not all of them. Among roughly 240,000 clones listed, 55% to 70% were seen once. The ends were cut back, 2 bases at V and 8 bases at J, with 19 bases in the middle. The length of the CDR3 is 16 residues. CDR1 is SNHLY, CDR2 FYNNEI, per germline. The material sequenced was naive CD4+ T cells from blood. The chain carries TRBV2 and TRBJ2-1; possible D gene TRBD2, 5 bases. This TCR was sampled from a man aged 30 to 39 in good health. This chain's CDR3 is CASSESSAALGYEQFF. The CDR3 DNA sequence: TGTGCCAGCAGTGAATCATCAGCGGCCCTCGGCTATGAGCAGTTCTTC.